These 5 T cell receptor beta chains share one sample of origin, sequenced in a study of technical replicates of blood from a few donors (dated by TCRdb to about 2017). The library was obtained by the immunoSEQ multiplex PCR assay. TCRdb retrieved this table from immuneACCESS and kept in-frame rearrangements only. Not all clones are present; in checked studies, unresolved V genes account for under half, and no reason is known for the remainder. The sample profile shows about 73,000 clones; 90% of them were found once. Clones ranked in the top ten supply 4% to 5% of the sample. Material for sequencing was PBMCs. These receptors all stem from a human donor in good health. Some clones in this sample may be carry-over from other donors' samples.

The chain combines TRBV6-5 with TRBJ2-6, with 7 bases fitting TRBD1. The germline V gene encodes CDR1 MNHEY and CDR2 SVGAGI. This CDR3 region has 14 residues. V was pared by 6 bases and J by 4 bases, with 3 bases of the junction left unmatched. The CDR3 reads CASRQGWGANVLTF. The CDR3 region has the DNA TGTGCCAGCAGACAGGGGTGGGGGGCCAACGTCCTGACTTTC.

The gene calls are TRBV7-9 and TRBJ2-1, with 8 bases aligning to TRBD1. V lost 5 bases, J lost 10 bases, and 7 bases stayed unmatched. This CDR3 has 13 residues. Germline lookup yields CDR1 SEHNR and CDR2 FQNEAQ (reference sequence). CDR3 region: CASSSPGTGEQFF. Here the CDR3 DNA reads TGTGCCAGCAGCAGCCCCGGGACAGGCGAGCAGTTCTTC.

This rearrangement joins TRBV6-1 to TRBJ1-3, with D hard to call. V gave up 6 bases and J gave up 2 bases, with 8 bases separating them. CDR3 length: 13 amino acids. Germline loops: CDR1 MNHNS, CDR2 SASEGT. The CDR3 DNA reads TGTGCCAGCAGCACAACCCCTGGAAACACCATATATTTT. It specifies CASSTTPGNTIYF.

CDR3 region: CASSFPGTDTQYF. The CDR3 DNA reads as TGTGCCAGCAGCTTCCCCGGCACAGATACGCAGTATTTT. This chain links TRBV5-4 with TRBJ2-3; D is ambiguous. Germline CDR1 and CDR2: SGHNT and YYREEE (reference sequence). The CDR3 runs to 13 residues. Between the trimmed V and J ends, which lost 2 bases and 1 base, there was a span of 5 bases.

This clone was detected a few times. The chain couples TRBV14 to TRBJ1-1; 7 positions match TRBD1. This CDR3 has 16 amino acids. V shed 4 bases and J 8 bases; nucleotides not matched to a gene: 16. Germline CDR1 and CDR2: SGHDN and FVKESK. CDR3 sequence (DNA): TGTGCCAGCAGCCTATCAGGGGGAACAGGCCGCAAGGAAGCTTTCTTT. Translated: CASSLSGGTGRKEAFF.